Below are 31 T cell receptor beta chains sequenced from a single sample in a study of blood T cell repertoires in COVID-19. Assay used: immunoSEQ multiplex PCR; TCRdb lists only in-frame clones, some missing. The sample lists roughly 13,000 clones; about three quarters were seen once. Source material: peripheral blood. The receptors originated from a man between 65 and 79 years old with acute or convalescent COVID-19.

The table lists this clone with a few counts. The CDR3 is CAISEAPPYGYTF. The CDR3 nucleotides are TGTGCCATCAGTGAGGCGCCGCCCTATGGCTACACCTTC. The V gene is TRBV10-3, the J gene TRBJ1-2; D uncertain. V lost 2 bases to trimming and J lost 4 bases, with 8 bases between them. The V gene's germline CDR1 is ENHRY and CDR2 SYGVKD. This CDR3 is 13 amino acids long.

The J gene is TRBJ1-1, the V gene TRBV19; no clear D gene. Germline lookup yields CDR1 LNHDA and CDR2 SQIVND (reference sequence). CDR3 size: 13 residues. The V end was cut by 6 bases, the J end by 1 base, with 9 bases between. The CDR3 region has the DNA TGTGCCAGTAGATGGCACGCGAACACTGAAGCTTTCTTT. It encodes CASRWHANTEAFF.

V gene TRBV6-2 or TRBV6-3 combines with J gene TRBJ2-1; 7 nucleotides agree with TRBD2. The trim removed 5 bases at V and 8 bases at J, leaving 6 bases unmatched. This CDR3 spans 13 amino acids. Germline assignment: CDR1 MNHEY and CDR2 SVGEGT. The CDR3 loop is CASSGLGGYEQFF. CDR3 coding DNA: TGTGCCAGCAGTGGACTAGGCGGGTATGAGCAGTTCTTC.

The V call is TRBV11-2, the J call TRBJ2-5; 9 bases agree with TRBD2. CDR1 is SGHAT and CDR2 is FQNNGV in the germline V gene. The CDR3 loop spans 18 amino acids. Trimming took 5 bases from V and 2 from J; bases not matched to a gene: 15. The CDR3 loop reads CASSLRARASGTQETQYF. CDR3 DNA sequence: TGTGCCAGCAGCCTACGGGCGCGGGCTAGCGGGACTCAAGAGACCCAGTACTTC.

This chain uses TRBV29-1 with TRBJ1-1; perhaps TRBD1 as D (6 bases). Trimming took off 6 bases at V and 1 base at J, with 12 bases between the two ends. Germline CDR1 reads SQVTM; CDR2 reads ANQGSEA. The CDR3 length is 13 residues. CDR3 coding DNA: TGCAGCGTCGGCAGGGGATCGAACACTGAAGCTTTCTTT. Translated: CSVGRGSNTEAFF.

The table lists this clone with a few counts. The J gene is TRBJ1-3, the V gene TRBV7-9; TRBD1 matches 7 bases. The V segment lost 5 bases and the J segment 0 bases; nucleotides outside the gene matches: 4. The CDR3 spans 15 residues. Germline lookup yields CDR1 SEHNR and CDR2 FQNEAQ (reference sequence). CDR3 amino acids: CASSPGDSSGNTIYF. The CDR3 DNA reads TGTGCCAGCAGCCCCGGGGACAGCTCTGGAAACACCATATATTTT. The complete variable domain, with remaining parts taken from reference TRBV7-9 and TRBJ1-3, reads DTGVSQNPRHKITKRGQNVTFRCDPISEHNRLYWYRQTLGQGPEFLTYFQNEAQLEKSRLLSDRFSAERPKGSFSTLEIQRTEQGDSAMYLCASSPGDSSGNTIYFGEGSWLTVV.

The chain has TRBV5-1 and TRBJ2-1; D gene uncertain. The CDR3 has 14 residues. Trimming stripped 0 bases from V and 6 bases from J, with 10 bases between. The germline gives CDR1 SGHRS, CDR2 YFSETQ. CDR3 residues: CASSLVQRSNEQFF. The CDR3 DNA is TGCGCCAGCAGCTTGGTCCAGCGTAGCAATGAGCAGTTCTTC.

The chain links TRBV18 to TRBJ1-5; 9 nucleotides match TRBD1. Germline V gene sequence: CDR1 KGHSH, CDR2 LQKENI. The CDR3 has 15 residues. V was pared by 5 bases and J by 4 bases, with 6 bases of the junction left unmatched. CDR3 amino acids: CASSLGTGTNQPQHF. The CDR3 bases are TGTGCCAGCTCATTAGGGACAGGGACAAATCAGCCCCAGCATTTT. Full variable domain (remainder filled in from reference TRBV18 and TRBJ1-5): NAGVMQNPRHLVRRRGQEARLRCSPMKGHSHVYWYRQLPEEGLKFMVYLQKENIIDESGMPKERFSAEFPKEGPSILRIQQVVRGDSAAYFCASSLGTGTNQPQHFGDGTRLSIL.

The V and J genes are TRBV12-3 or TRBV12-4 and TRBJ1-2, with 8 bases matching TRBD1. The CDR3 runs 13 residues. J lost 4 bases, V lost 5 bases, and 3 bases had no gene match. Written as DNA, the CDR3 is TGTGCCAGCAGTCAGGACAGGGCCTATGGCTACACCTTC. It is translated as CASSQDRAYGYTF.

The chain has TRBV19 and TRBJ2-7; D gene unclear. CDR1 is LNHDA, CDR2 SQIVND, per germline (reference sequence). Trimming shortened V by 3 bases and J by 5 bases, and 8 bases separated the two germline ends. CDR3 size: 12 residues. The CDR3 region has the DNA TGTGCCAGTAGTATTAGAAATAACGAGCAGTACTTC. Its translation is CASSIRNNEQYF.

This clone came up a few times. The V gene is TRBV7-3, the J gene TRBJ2-3; tentatively, D is TRBD2 (5 bases). In germline, CDR1 is SGHTA, CDR2 FQGTGA. V was cut by 1 base and J by 4 bases, with 9 bases left in between. The CDR3 length is 14 residues. The CDR3 protein is CASSLRSSPDTQYF. The CDR3, as DNA: TGTGCCAGCAGCTTAAGGTCTAGCCCAGATACGCAGTATTTT.

This clone has just a few counts. In DNA, the CDR3 is TGCGCCAGCAGCTTGCTAGCGGGAGTTGAATCCTACGAGCAGTACTTC. This codes for CASSLLAGVESYEQYF. J is TRBJ2-7 and V is TRBV5-1; 10 positions match TRBD2. The CDR3 is 16 residues long. Unmatched junction bases numbered 5, after V lost 1 base and J lost 1 base. Germline V gives CDR1 SGHRS, CDR2 YFSETQ. The full variable domain, completed using reference TRBV5-1 and TRBJ2-7, is KAGVTQTPRYLIKTRGQQVTLSCSPISGHRSVSWYQQTPGQGLQFLFEYFSETQRNKGNFPGRFSGRQFSNSRSEMNVSTLELGDSALYLCASSLLAGVESYEQYFGPGTRLTVT.

Here the CDR3 reads CASSLLAGSTDTQYF. The CDR3 DNA follows: TGTGCCAGCAGTTTACTAGCGGGATCCACAGATACGCAGTATTTT. The rearrangement joins TRBV6-5 to TRBJ2-3; 10 positions match TRBD2. The V gene end was trimmed by 4 bases and the J gene end by 2 bases; junction bases not matched to a gene: 3. Germline CDR1 reads MNHEY; CDR2 reads SVGAGI. The CDR3 has 15 amino acids.

This rearrangement joins TRBV7-8 to TRBJ1-1, with TRBD1 matching over 9 bases. The CDR3 extends over 14 amino acids. V lost 1 base to trimming and J lost 12 bases; unmatched junction nucleotides: 9. Per germline, CDR1 SGHVS and CDR2 FQNEAQ. CDR3 DNA: TGTGCCAGCAGCTTAGGCCTAACAGGGGGCTCGTCTTTCTTT. It yields the protein CASSLGLTGGSSFF.

This clone was detected only a few times. The chain combines TRBV9 with TRBJ1-1; possibly TRBD1 for D (6 bases). Germline-derived CDR1 and CDR2 are SGDLS and YYNGEE. Trimming left V 0 bases short and J 1 base short, with 13 bases between. There are 16 residues in the CDR3. The CDR3 spells CASSVGVGQPNTEAFF. The CDR3 nucleotides read TGTGCCAGCAGCGTAGGGGTAGGACAGCCGAACACTGAAGCTTTCTTT.

Written as DNA, the CDR3 is TGTGCCAGCAGTTTTACAGGATCGGGGGGGGAGACCCAGTACTTC. It encodes CASSFTGSGGETQYF. The chain combines TRBV28 with TRBJ2-5; 8 bases are a match to TRBD2. J gave up 5 bases and V 3 bases, and 8 bases lay outside the gene matches. The CDR3 is made up of 15 amino acids. From germline, CDR1 is MDHEN and CDR2 SYDVKM. Full variable domain (missing parts from reference TRBV28 and TRBJ2-5): DVKVTQSSRYLVKRTGEKVFLECVQDMDHENMFWYRQDPGLGLRLIYFSYDVKMKEKGDIPEGYSVSREKKERFSLILESASTNQTSMYLCASSFTGSGGETQYFGPGTRLLVL.

This sequence joins TRBV30 and TRBJ1-2; D is undetermined. CDR3 length: 14 amino acids. Trimming removed 0 bases at V and 5 bases at J, with 13 bases between. Per germline, CDR1 GTSNPN and CDR2 SVGIG (reference sequence). CDR3 DNA: TGTGCCTGGAGTGTAAGTGGGCTTCAGTATGGCTACACCTTC. It is translated as CAWSVSGLQYGYTF.

The V call is TRBV5-1, the J call TRBJ2-1; no firm D call. The germline V gene has CDR1 SGHRS and CDR2 YFSETQ. Trimming removed 0 bases from V and 8 bases from J, with 12 bases in between. The CDR3 is 14 amino acids. CDR3 amino acids: CASSLAPAIDEQFF. Here the CDR3 DNA reads TGCGCCAGCAGCTTGGCCCCTGCAATAGATGAGCAGTTCTTC.

This chain connects TRBV19 to TRBJ2-2; 13 nucleotides agree with TRBD2. The CDR3 sequence is 16 residues long. V lost 3 bases to trimming and J lost 4 bases; unmatched junction nucleotides: 2. In germline, CDR1 is LNHDA, CDR2 SQIVND (reference sequence). CDR3 sequence (DNA): TGTGCCAGTAGTATCACTAGCGGGGGGGCCACCGGGGAGCTGTTTTTT. Protein: CASSITSGGATGELFF.

The chain has TRBV11-2 and TRBJ2-5; the D gene is possibly TRBD1 (6 bases). The CDR3 covers 15 residues. Trimming removed 1 base at V and 5 bases at J, with 14 bases between. Germline V gene lookup returns CDR1 SGHAT and CDR2 FQNNGV. CDR3 amino acids: CASSLVSLTGETQYF. DNA for the CDR3: TGTGCCAGCAGCTTAGTTTCCCTAACAGGGGAGACCCAGTACTTC. The entire variable domain, with the rest obtained from reference TRBV11-2 and TRBJ2-5, is as follows: EAGVAQSPRYKIIEKRQSVAFWCNPISGHATLYWYQQILGQGPKLLIQFQNNGVVDDSQLPKDRFSAERLKGVDSTLKIQPAKLEDSAVYLCASSLVSLTGETQYFGPGTRLLVL.

The V gene is TRBV2, the J gene TRBJ2-5, with a weak D call TRBD2 (7 bases). The CDR3 extends over 13 amino acids. Germline V gene lookup returns CDR1 SNHLY and CDR2 FYNNEI. V lost 6 bases and J 1 base, leaving 9 bases between the germline ends. The DNA for the CDR3 is TGTGCCAGCAGGCGGGGGCCCCAAGAGACCCAGTACTTC. Translation gives CASRRGPQETQYF. Using reference TRBV2 and TRBJ2-5 for the parts outside the CDR3, the full variable domain is EPEVTQTPSHQVTQMGQEVILRCVPISNHLYFYWYRQILGQKVEFLVSFYNNEISEKSEIFDDQFSVERPDGSNFTLKIRSTKLEDSAMYFCASRRGPQETQYFGPGTRLLVL.

DNA of the CDR3: TGTGCCAGCAGCGTAGTCCCCGAAGGGGCTGAAGCTTTCTTT. Translation: CASSVVPEGAEAFF. The chain couples TRBV9 to TRBJ1-1; possible D gene TRBD1, 5 bases. V lost 0 bases, J lost 6 bases, and 12 bases lay in between. The germline V gene encodes CDR1 SGDLS and CDR2 YYNGEE. This CDR3 contains 14 residues.

The rearrangement links TRBV11-3 to TRBJ2-5; D gene ambiguous. Germline V gives CDR1 SGHNT, CDR2 YENEEA. This CDR3 is built from 13 residues. V lost 1 base to trimming and J lost 13 bases, with 16 bases between them. This chain's CDR3 is CASSLGGAIGPYF. CDR3 sequence (DNA): TGTGCCAGCAGCTTAGGAGGAGCCATAGGCCCGTACTTC.

The rearrangement links TRBV6-7 to TRBJ1-4; 9 nucleotides line up with TRBD1. TRBV6-7 is assigned to the ORF class and has an uncertain function. J lost 4 bases, V lost 5 bases, and 11 bases had no gene match. The CDR3 is made up of 17 amino acids. CDR3 loop: CASSPQTGTGLNEKLFF. CDR3 in DNA: TGTGCCAGCAGTCCCCAAACCGGGACAGGGCTTAATGAAAAACTGTTTTTT.

V is TRBV27 and J is TRBJ1-5, with 7 nucleotides matching TRBD1. Per the germline V gene, CDR1 is MNHEY and CDR2 is SMNVEV (reference sequence). The CDR3 extends over 15 amino acids. V was pared by 5 bases and J by 2 bases, with 6 bases of the junction left unmatched. The CDR3 sequence is CASSKQGLGNQPQHF. The CDR3 nucleotides read TGTGCCAGCAGTAAACAGGGGTTGGGCAATCAGCCCCAGCATTTT.

In this sample, this clone turned up once. The rearrangement joins TRBV28 to TRBJ1-1; D might be TRBD1 (6 bases). Deletions cut 9 bases from V and 4 bases from J, with 15 bases between. Germline V gene lookup returns CDR1 MDHEN and CDR2 SYDVKM. This CDR3 is built from 13 residues. The chain's CDR3 is CASSGGQVTEAFF. In DNA, the CDR3 is TGTGCCAGTTCCGGGGGGCAAGTCACTGAAGCTTTCTTT.

The chain joins TRBV3-1 (or the pseudogene TRBV3-2) to TRBJ2-2, with 7 bases fitting TRBD2. This CDR3 has 15 residues. V dropped 1 base and J dropped 4; count of bases not matched to a gene: 3. Germline V gene sequence: CDR1 LGHDT, CDR2 YNNKEL (reference sequence). The DNA of the CDR3 is TGTGCCAGCAGCCAAGGGGGGGGATTCACCGGGGAGCTGTTTTTT. Translating it yields CASSQGGGFTGELFF.

CDR3 residues: CASSQVSLYNEQFF. The CDR3 DNA follows: TGTGCCAGCAGCCAAGTCTCTCTCTACAATGAGCAGTTCTTC. V is TRBV4-2 and J is TRBJ2-1; no reliable D call. This CDR3 is 14 amino acids long. Germline CDR1 and CDR2: LGHNA and YNFKEQ. V lost 1 base to trimming and J lost 3 bases, with 7 bases between them.

This clone has only one observation. V is TRBV5-5 and J is TRBJ1-6; 7 nucleotides align to TRBD1. Germline V gene sequence: CDR1 SGHKS, CDR2 YYEKEE (reference sequence). CDR3 size: 15 residues. J gave up 7 bases and V 0 bases, and 4 bases lay outside the gene matches. The CDR3 here is CASSLVTGPNSPLHF. The CDR3 coding sequence is TGTGCCAGCAGCTTGGTGACAGGGCCCAATTCACCCCTCCACTTT.

CDR3 sequence (DNA): TGTGCCAGCAGCCCAAGCGGCGGACTCAAAAACATTCAGTACTTC. This codes for CASSPSGGLKNIQYF. J is TRBJ2-4 and V is TRBV6-2 or TRBV6-3; D is perhaps TRBD2 (5 bases). In germline, CDR1 is MNHEY, CDR2 SVGEGT. V gave up 6 bases and J gave up 3 bases, with 15 bases separating them. The CDR3 has 15 residues.

This rearrangement joins TRBV13 to TRBJ2-7, with 7 bases identical to TRBD1. Germline values: CDR1 PRHDT, CDR2 FYEKMQ (reference sequence). The CDR3 spans 13 residues. J lost 5 bases, V lost 4 bases, and 5 bases had no gene match. This CDR3 is CASSSTGFDEQYF. As DNA, the CDR3 is TGTGCCAGCAGCTCGACAGGGTTCGACGAGCAGTACTTC. Using reference TRBV13 and TRBJ2-7 for the parts outside the CDR3, the full variable domain is AAGVIQSPRHLIKEKRETATLKCYPIPRHDTVYWYQQGPGQDPQFLISFYEKMQSDKGSIPDRFSAQQFSDYHSELNMSSLELGDSALYFCASSSTGFDEQYFGPGTRLTVT.